These T cell receptor beta chains were read from a single sample in a study of memory CD4+ T cells and cytomegalovirus serostatus. Assay used: immunoSEQ multiplex PCR; TCRdb lists only in-frame clones, some missing. The table records tens of thousands of clones, approximately 79% of them present only once. The specimen was memory CD4+ T cells from blood. The receptor source for this set is an adult in good health and CMV-seronegative. Both conserved end residues are part of each CDR3. The order of the fields is clone size, J gene, V gene, D gene, CDR3 DNA, CDR3 protein. The D gene is left open where the match is weak. Rows give clone size only sometimes, using once, few, many, or a class for an expanded clone.

NA | TRBJ2-2 | TRBV29-1 | NA | TGCAGCGTTGAAATTGGTCAGAACACCGGGGAGCTGTTTTTT | CSVEIGQNTGELFF
NA | TRBJ1-1 | TRBV9 | NA | TGTGCCAGCACCTCTTTGGCAGGGAGGACCACTGAAGCTTTCTTT | CASTSLAGRTTEAFF
NA | TRBJ1-3 | TRBV6-1 | NA | TGTGCCAGCGGGGGTCAGAGCTCTGGAAACACCATATATTTT | CASGGQSSGNTIYF
NA | TRBJ1-5 | TRBV10-3 | NA | TGTGCCATCAGTGAGTCGAGTGATGGGAATCAGCCCCAGCATTTT | CAISESSDGNQPQHF
NA | TRBJ2-7 | TRBV7-2 | TRBD2 | TGTGCCAGCAGCTTCTTCAGCGGGGCTTCTTCCTACGAGCAGTACTTC | CASSFFSGASSYEQYF
once | TRBJ2-5 | TRBV10-3 | NA | TGTGCCACCGGAGGTTCTGAAGAGACCCAGTACTTC | CATGGSEETQYF
NA | TRBJ1-2 | TRBV2 | NA | TGTGCCAGCAGTGAAAGGGGGGGGCGACTTGACGGCTACACCTTC | CASSERGGRLDGYTF
NA | TRBJ1-2 | TRBV5-5 | NA | TGTGCCAGCAGCTTTACAGGCTATGGCTACACCTTC | CASSFTGYGYTF
NA | TRBJ1-3 | TRBV19 | NA | TGTGCCAGTAGGGTCGGGGGTCTTGTTGGAAACACCATATATTTT | CASRVGGLVGNTIYF
NA | TRBJ2-1 | TRBV29-1 | TRBD2 | TGCAGCGCCCCGGGACTAGCGGGTATGAATGAGCAGTTCTTC | CSAPGLAGMNEQFF
NA | TRBJ1-6 | TRBV25-1 | NA | TGTGCCAGCAGTGAAAGAGTAGGGGGAACAGGGTATAATTCACCCCTCCACTTT | CASSERVGGTGYNSPLHF
few | TRBJ1-2 | TRBV6-1 | NA | TGTGCCAGCAGTGAAGTGGTGGGGGGCTACTATGGCTACACCTTC | CASSEVVGGYYGYTF
NA | TRBJ1-5 | TRBV6-6 | NA | TGTGCCAGCAGCCCACAGGACGGGTACAATCAGCCCCAGCATTTT | CASSPQDGYNQPQHF
NA | TRBJ1-1 | TRBV29-1 | NA | TGCAGCGCCACCCCTTGGACCACTGAAGCTTTCTTT | CSATPWTTEAFF
NA | TRBJ1-3 | TRBV7-9 | NA | TGTGCCGCCGACGGTGGAAACACCATATATTTT | CAADGGNTIYF
NA | TRBJ2-2 | TRBV9 | NA | TGTGCCAGCAGTCTTAGCCTCAGGGTGAGGAATACCGGGGAGCTGTTTTTT | CASSLSLRVRNTGELFF
NA | TRBJ2-7 | TRBV6-1 | TRBD1 | TGTGCCAGCAGTGACCCCGGGACAGGGGGAGAGCAGTACTTC | CASSDPGTGGEQYF
NA | TRBJ2-7 | TRBV11-2 | NA | TGTGCCAGCAGCCACGGAGGGAGAGGGGCCTTACCCTACGAGCAGTACTTC | CASSHGGRGALPYEQYF
NA | TRBJ2-1 | TRBV4-2 | NA | TGTGCCAGCAGCCAAGATCTTAATGAGCAGTTCTTC | CASSQDLNEQFF
NA | TRBJ1-6 | TRBV2 | NA | TGTGCCAGCAGCCAGGGGTCACCCCTCCACTTT | CASSQGSPLHF
NA | TRBJ1-4 | TRBV4-1 | NA | TGCGCCAGCAGCCTGTTGGGGCTTGAAAAACTGTTTTTT | CASSLLGLEKLFF
NA | TRBJ2-1 | TRBV6-6 | NA | TGTGCCAGCAGTTGGCGGGTATTGTTCAATGAGCAGTTCTTC | CASSWRVLFNEQFF
few | TRBJ1-2 | TRBV6-5 | NA | TGTGCCAGCAGTGGCCGCAGGGCTGGCTACACCTTC | CASSGRRAGYTF
NA | TRBJ1-1 | TRBV5-1 | TRBD1 | TGCGCCAGCAGCTCCGACAGGGGGAACACTGAAGCTTTCTTT | CASSSDRGNTEAFF
NA | TRBJ1-2 | TRBV7-8 | TRBD1 | TGTGCCAGCAGCCCGACAGGGCGAGATGGCTACACCTTC | CASSPTGRDGYTF
few | TRBJ2-3 | TRBV11-1 | NA | TGTGCCAGCAGCTTAGCAACCGGCACAGATACGCAGTATTTT | CASSLATGTDTQYF
NA | TRBJ2-7 | TRBV29-1 | NA | TGCAGCGTTGAACTCGACTACGAGCAGTACTTC | CSVELDYEQYF
NA | TRBJ2-7 | TRBV18 | NA | TGTGCCAGCCGAGCCGGGATCGCGGGGCCTAGCTCCTACGAGCAGTACTTC | CASRAGIAGPSSYEQYF